The 28 T cell receptor beta chains listed next were all sequenced from one sample in a study of PD-1 blockade in classical Hodgkin lymphoma. Repertoires were generated with immunoSEQ multiplex PCR, while TCRdb's copy carries only in-frame clones and drops some. In the table there are several thousand clones, 82% of which are singletons. In every patient, relapse followed autologous stem cell transplantation, while exposure to brentuximab vedotin differed. Isolation of CD8+ T cells from thawed PBMCs used magnetic negative selection. The sequencing here drew on CD8+ T cells from blood, taken at baseline. Source of these receptors: a human donor with classical Hodgkin lymphoma.

J is TRBJ1-2 and V is TRBV7-8; 9 positions match TRBD1. Germline V gene data show CDR1 as SGHVS and CDR2 as FQNEAQ. V shed 4 bases and J 6 bases; nucleotides not matched to a gene: 9. The CDR3 has 15 amino acids. The CDR3 protein is CASSSTGRDRDGYTF. The CDR3 nucleotides read TGTGCCAGCAGCTCCACCGGCCGGGACAGGGATGGCTACACCTTC.

The chain links TRBV30 to TRBJ2-1; D may be TRBD1 (6 bases). This CDR3 has 11 residues. Between the trimmed V and J ends, which lost 3 bases and 9 bases, there was a span of 9 bases. From germline, CDR1 is GTSNPN and CDR2 SVGIG (reference sequence). The CDR3 nucleotides read TGTGCCTGGAGCGTGGGGGCTGAGCAGTTCTTC. Its protein product is CAWSVGAEQFF.

This sequence joins TRBV5-4 and TRBJ2-5; D uncertain. The V end lost 1 base, the J end lost 2 bases, and 15 bases lay between the germline ends. This CDR3 has 16 amino acids. Looked up from germline, CDR1 is SGHNT and CDR2 is YYREEE (reference sequence). The CDR3 nucleotides read TGTGCCAGCAGCTTGTATTTAGGGTGGCAGCAAGAGACCCAGTACTTC. As protein: CASSLYLGWQQETQYF.

This chain connects TRBV29-1 to TRBJ2-5; 7 nucleotides match TRBD2. This CDR3 is built from 14 residues. The germline V gene has CDR1 SQVTM and CDR2 ANQGSEA. With V trimmed by 4 bases and J by 7 bases, 12 bases remained unmatched. CDR3 region: CSVVGQGLSGTQYF. DNA of the CDR3: TGCAGCGTTGTTGGCCAGGGACTATCCGGGACCCAGTACTTC.

This clone appeared a single time. The V call is TRBV7-2, the J call TRBJ2-1; D is perhaps TRBD2 (6 bases). The CDR3 is made up of 13 amino acids. The germline CDR1 and CDR2 sequences are SGHTA and FQGNSA. Trimming shortened V by 3 bases and J by 10 bases, and 13 bases separated the two germline ends. In DNA form, the CDR3 reads TGTGCCAGCAGCTTGGAGGGTAGTTGGGAGCAGTTCTTC. Translation gives CASSLEGSWEQFF.

This rearrangement joins TRBV6-1 to TRBJ2-7; no reliable D call. V lost 4 bases and J 4 bases, leaving 11 bases between the germline ends. Germline lookup yields CDR1 MNHNS and CDR2 SASEGT. CDR3 length: 13 amino acids. CDR3 in amino acids: CASSAIPQYEQYF. CDR3 DNA: TGTGCCAGCAGTGCCATTCCACAGTACGAGCAGTACTTC.

This chain uses TRBV11-2 with TRBJ1-1; 7 bases are shared with TRBD1. Germline CDR1 is SGHAT and CDR2 is FQNNGV. J was trimmed by 5 bases and V by 5 bases; bases with no gene match: 11. This CDR3 is built from 15 residues. The CDR3 sequence: CASSPGQRAQTEAFF. The CDR3 DNA reads as TGTGCCAGCAGCCCGGGACAGAGGGCGCAAACTGAAGCTTTCTTT.

V gene TRBV5-6 combines with J gene TRBJ1-3; D uncertain. From germline, CDR1 is SGHDT and CDR2 YYEEEE. Trimming took 0 bases from V and 0 from J, leaving 4 bases between them. The CDR3 spans 14 residues. The CDR3 loop is CASSLGNSGNTIYF. The CDR3 DNA is TGTGCCAGCAGCTTGGGGAACTCTGGAAACACCATATATTTT.

The chain has TRBV30 and TRBJ2-7; 7 bases align to TRBD2. The V and J ends lost 2 bases and 4 bases, in that order; junction bases with no gene match: 8. The germline V gene encodes CDR1 GTSNPN and CDR2 SVGIG (reference sequence). This CDR3 has 14 amino acids. The CDR3 spells CAWSSGAHLYEQYF. The CDR3 region has the DNA TGTGCCTGGAGTAGCGGGGCGCATTTGTACGAGCAGTACTTC.

V and J are TRBV6-5 and TRBJ2-4; TRBD1 aligns across 7 bases. Germline V gene data show CDR1 as MNHEY and CDR2 as SVGAGI. This CDR3 region has 12 residues. J was trimmed by 8 bases and V by 5 bases; bases with no gene match: 3. The CDR3 region has the DNA TGTGCCAGCAGTCCCGACAGGGACATTCAGTACTTC. Encoded protein: CASSPDRDIQYF.

This chain's CDR3 is CASSVGDSDYGYTF. CDR3 nucleotides: TGTGCCAGCAGCGTAGGGGACAGTGACTATGGCTACACCTTC. This chain connects TRBV9 to TRBJ1-2, with TRBD1 matching over 7 bases. The CDR3 is 14 amino acids. From germline, CDR1 is SGDLS and CDR2 YYNGEE. V dropped 0 bases and J dropped 3; count of bases not matched to a gene: 2.

The CDR3 sequence is CASSSGTGLAYFEAFF. In nucleotides, the CDR3 is TGTGCCAGCAGTTCGGGTACGGGCCTGGCATACTTTGAAGCTTTCTTT. The gene calls are TRBV6-5 and TRBJ1-1; D gene unclear. The CDR3 loop spans 16 amino acids. Trimming shortened V by 4 bases and J by 7 bases, and 22 bases separated the two germline ends. Germline V gives CDR1 MNHEY, CDR2 SVGAGI.

The CDR3 DNA reads TGTGCCAGCAGCGTATATGGGGCAGGGGGCAATGAGCAGTTCTTC. This gives the protein CASSVYGAGGNEQFF. The chain links TRBV9 to TRBJ2-1, with TRBD1 matching over 7 bases. Per the germline V gene, CDR1 is SGDLS and CDR2 is YYNGEE. The J segment lost 6 bases and the V segment lost 1 base, leaving 7 bases of the junction unmatched. The CDR3 totals 15 residues.

This chain joins TRBV27 and TRBJ1-1; 8 nucleotides align to TRBD1. Germline V gene data show CDR1 as MNHEY and CDR2 as SMNVEV (reference sequence). The CDR3 runs 14 residues. V shed 3 bases and J 5 bases; nucleotides not matched to a gene: 5. CDR3 residues: CASSFRGRRTEAFF. CDR3 coding DNA: TGTGCCAGCAGTTTCAGGGGGCGGAGGACTGAAGCTTTCTTT.

The V call is TRBV9, the J call TRBJ2-2; 10 bases fit TRBD2. Germline CDR1 and CDR2: SGDLS and YYNGEE. The CDR3 runs 17 residues. V shed 1 base, J shed 1 base, and the junction held 4 bases outside the gene matches. The CDR3 spells CASSVPTSGENTGELFF. The CDR3 nucleotides read TGTGCCAGCAGCGTACCAACTAGCGGGGAGAACACCGGGGAGCTGTTTTTT.

This chain links TRBV9 with TRBJ2-5, with 12 bases matching TRBD1. V dropped 2 bases and J dropped 5; count of bases not matched to a gene: 7. The germline CDR1 and CDR2 sequences are SGDLS and YYNGEE. The CDR3 loop spans 16 amino acids. CDR3 in amino acids: CASSVEGQGAGETQYF. For the CDR3, the DNA is TGTGCCAGCAGCGTCGAGGGACAGGGGGCCGGGGAGACCCAGTACTTC.

This clone has just one count. The J gene is TRBJ2-7, the V gene TRBV11-2; 9 bases are a match to TRBD1. The CDR3 has 15 amino acids. Germline V lookup: CDR1 SGHAT, CDR2 FQNNGV. V gave up 0 bases and J gave up 3 bases; unmatched junction bases: 3. The CDR3 is CASSLELTGGYEQYF. The CDR3 DNA reads as TGTGCCAGCAGCTTAGAACTGACAGGGGGCTACGAGCAGTACTTC. The complete variable domain, with remaining parts taken from reference TRBV11-2 and TRBJ2-7, reads EAGVAQSPRYKIIEKRQSVAFWCNPISGHATLYWYQQILGQGPKLLIQFQNNGVVDDSQLPKDRFSAERLKGVDSTLKIQPAKLEDSAVYLCASSLELTGGYEQYFGPGTRLTVT.

This clone appeared a few times. The chain combines TRBV28 with TRBJ1-4; 9 bases are a match to TRBD1. CDR1 and CDR2 (germline): MDHEN, SYDVKM. V was clipped by 3 bases and J by 8 bases; unmatched bases: 4. The CDR3 loop spans 14 amino acids. The DNA of the CDR3 is TGTGCCAGCAGTTTCCCAGACAGGGGGGAAAAACTGTTTTTT. It is translated as CASSFPDRGEKLFF.

This clone was counted only a few times. The V and J genes are TRBV28 and TRBJ2-5; D is undetermined. The V gene lost 2 bases and the J gene lost 1 base, with 8 bases spanning the gap. Germline CDR1 reads MDHEN; CDR2 reads SYDVKM. There are 14 residues in the CDR3. CDR3 residues: CASSLLAVQETQYF. The CDR3 nucleotides are TGTGCCAGCAGTTTACTGGCCGTCCAAGAGACCCAGTACTTC.

This chain joins TRBV7-6 and TRBJ2-5; 7 bases line up with TRBD2. Germline loops: CDR1 SGHVS, CDR2 FNYEAQ. After removal of 8 bases from V and 3 bases from J, the junction contained 15 bases not matched to a gene. CDR3 size: 16 residues. This CDR3 reads CASDTSGAGWKETQYF. CDR3 nucleotides: TGTGCCAGCGATACCAGCGGGGCGGGTTGGAAAGAGACCCAGTACTTC.

This clone was detected only once. This rearrangement joins TRBV10-3 to TRBJ2-5, with D tentatively TRBD1 or TRBD2 (5 bases each). With the DNA end fitting TRBJ2-7 better, the J assignment may be wrong. The CDR3 contains 13 residues. CDR1 and CDR2 (germline): ENHRY, SYGVKD. The CDR3 protein is CAIRAREPHEQYF. CDR3 coding DNA: TGTGCCATCAGGGCCAGGGAGCCCCACGAGCAGTACTTC.

The chain is built from TRBV2 and TRBJ2-7, with 7 bases fitting TRBD1. The CDR3 has 14 amino acids. The trim removed 5 bases at V and 0 bases at J, leaving 4 bases unmatched. The germline gives CDR1 SNHLY, CDR2 FYNNEI. CDR3 in amino acids: CASSRQGSSYEQYF. In DNA form, the CDR3 reads TGTGCCAGCAGTAGACAGGGAAGCTCCTACGAGCAGTACTTC.

This chain uses TRBV4-3 with TRBJ1-5; D uncertain. The CDR3 totals 15 residues. Trimming removed 0 bases from V and 3 bases from J, with 9 bases in between. Germline V gives CDR1 LGHNA, CDR2 YSLEER. Here the CDR3 reads CASSQERRSNQPQHF. Written as DNA, the CDR3 is TGCGCCAGCAGCCAAGAACGGCGGTCCAATCAGCCCCAGCATTTT.

The chain links TRBV7-3 to TRBJ2-7, with 10 nucleotides matching TRBD2. V dropped 6 bases and J dropped 5; count of bases not matched to a gene: 7. CDR3 length equals 14 residues. Germline-derived CDR1 and CDR2 are SGHTA and FQGTGA. DNA for the CDR3: TGTGCCAGCAGTGAAACTAGCGGGGCCCACGAGCAGTACTTC. Its translation is CASSETSGAHEQYF. The full variable domain, completed using reference TRBV7-3 and TRBJ2-7, is GAGVSQTPSNKVTEKGKYVELRCDPISGHTALYWYRQSLGQGPEFLIYFQGTGAADDSGLPNDRFFAVRPEGSVSTLKIQRTERGDSAVYLCASSETSGAHEQYFGPGTRLTVT.

This clone is a singleton in its sample. The rearrangement joins TRBV29-1 to TRBJ2-7; D might be TRBD2 (5 bases). V was trimmed by 0 bases and J by 2 bases, leaving 8 bases between them. This CDR3 is 13 amino acids long. The germline CDR1 and CDR2 sequences are SQVTM and ANQGSEA. The CDR3 DNA is TGCAGCGTTGAAGATCGGGAACCCTACGAGCAGTACTTC. Translated: CSVEDREPYEQYF.

The chain is built from TRBV19 and TRBJ1-1; a weak D match, TRBD1 (5 bases). Trimming left V 7 bases short and J 3 bases short, with 15 bases between. The CDR3 extends over 14 amino acids. CDR1 is LNHDA and CDR2 is SQIVND in the germline V gene (reference sequence). The CDR3 DNA is TGTGCCAGTAAGGCAGGATGGGGGGACACTGAAGCTTTCTTT. Amino acid sequence: CASKAGWGDTEAFF.

The chain has TRBV4-1 and TRBJ2-5; the D gene is possibly TRBD1 (5 bases). The V and J ends lost 3 bases and 9 bases respectively, with 14 bases between them. CDR1 is MGHRA, CDR2 YSYEKL, per germline. The CDR3 spans 13 residues. As DNA, the CDR3 is TGCGCCAGCAGCCATGGTACAGGCCCGGCCCAGTACTTC. Translation gives CASSHGTGPAQYF.

J is TRBJ2-7 and V is TRBV28; TRBD1 aligns across 8 bases. CDR1 and CDR2 from the germline V gene are MDHEN and SYDVKM. This CDR3 is built from 14 residues. Germline trimming cut 4 bases from V and 4 bases from J; bases unmatched to any gene: 6. The CDR3 nucleotides are TGTGCCAGCAGTTCACCCTGGACAGGGTACGAGCAGTACTTC. It specifies CASSSPWTGYEQYF.